This T cell receptor beta chain was sequenced during a study of human T cells and chemical hapten exposure. Study-level information: Patients' scalps got diphenylcyclopropenone weekly throughout the approximately 25-week study. From small differences in pooled library volume came most of the variation in per-sample TCR yields.

This clonotype was detected ten times or more. Its antigen remains unidentified. Trimming removed 2 bases from V and 4 bases from J; junction bases left unmatched: 5. The CDR3 is 13 residues long. Germline CDR1 is SQVTM and CDR2 is ANQGSEA. The time point is: patch test 3, about 24 weeks after DPC sensitization. Treatment reported: therapeutic diphenylcyclopropenone sensitization with weekly scalp DPC. General study points: Sensitizing with DPC caused no change in TCRs above 1 in 1000 frequency. Significantly more large CDR3 similarity clusters arose among expanded TCRs than among controls.

MiXCR was run by TCRdb on the RACE reads, yielding one entry per CDR3 protein. The table has some 84,000 distinct CDR3 sequences, 9.5% to 14% seen once; the top ten hold around 3.6%. The rearrangement links TRBV29-1 to TRBJ2-7, with TRBD2 matching over 7 bases. The receptor's source is a woman in her fifties or sixties with alopecia areata. Some clones in this sample may be carry-over from other donors' samples. The sequenced sample was whole blood, obtained in connection with sensitization to the hapten diphenylcyclopropenone (DPC). The DNA for the CDR3 is TGCAGCGTTGAATCTGGGGGGGAGTACGAGCAGTACTTC. It translates to CSVESGGEYEQYF.